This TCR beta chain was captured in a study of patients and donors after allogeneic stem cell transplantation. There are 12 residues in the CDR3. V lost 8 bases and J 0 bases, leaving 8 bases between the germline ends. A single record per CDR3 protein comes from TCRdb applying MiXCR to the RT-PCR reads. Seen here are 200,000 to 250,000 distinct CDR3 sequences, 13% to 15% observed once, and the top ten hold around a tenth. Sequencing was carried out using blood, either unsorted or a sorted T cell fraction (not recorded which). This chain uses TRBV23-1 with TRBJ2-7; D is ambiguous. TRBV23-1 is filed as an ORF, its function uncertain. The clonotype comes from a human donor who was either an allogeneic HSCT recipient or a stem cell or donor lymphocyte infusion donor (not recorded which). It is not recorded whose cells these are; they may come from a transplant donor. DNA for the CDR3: TGCGCCAGCGGGTCTAGCTCCTACGAGCAGTACTTC. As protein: CASGSSSYEQYF.